These 22 T cell receptor beta chains were all obtained from the same sample, sequenced in a study of cytomegalovirus exposure and HLA in healthy donors. Data came from immunoSEQ multiplex PCR; TCRdb stores just in-frame clones and leaves some out. Altogether under 50,000 clones are present, 94% being singletons, with the ten largest covering approximately 8%. Material for sequencing was PBMCs. Receptor source: a woman aged 18-30 years in good health and CMV-seropositive.

The gene calls are TRBV29-1 and TRBJ2-5; 10 bases line up with TRBD1. The CDR3 totals 18 residues. The ends lost 5 bases at V and 10 bases at J; junction bases unmatched: 25. Germline V gives CDR1 SQVTM, CDR2 ANQGSEA. CDR3 DNA sequence: TGCAGCGTTCACCCTACAGACAGGGGGCGAGCTCCCTATTCGAGCCAGTACTTC. Its protein product is CSVHPTDRGRAPYSSQYF.

The chain recombines TRBV7-3 with TRBJ2-3; 9 bases agree with TRBD1. Looked up from germline, CDR1 is SGHTA and CDR2 is FQGTGA. V shed 5 bases and J 3 bases; nucleotides not matched to a gene: 6. CDR3 length equals 15 residues. The CDR3 is CASSHRDRETDTQYF. The DNA of the CDR3 is TGTGCCAGCAGCCACAGGGACAGGGAAACAGATACGCAGTATTTT.

The genes are TRBV5-4 and TRBJ2-1; TRBD2 aligns across 7 bases. Germline V gene lookup returns CDR1 SGHNT and CDR2 YYREEE (reference sequence). V lost 4 bases, J lost 4 bases, and 11 bases stayed unmatched. CDR3 length equals 16 residues. The CDR3 loop reads CASSPILAGLYNEQFF. CDR3 coding DNA: TGTGCCAGCAGCCCGATTTTAGCGGGCCTATACAATGAGCAGTTCTTC.

The chain carries TRBV6-5 and TRBJ2-1, with 12 bases fitting TRBD2. Germline V CDR1 and CDR2: MNHEY, SVGAGI. V lost 4 bases, J lost 4 bases, and 5 bases stayed unmatched. CDR3 length: 16 amino acids. The CDR3 region is CASSSLLAGGYNEQFF. DNA for the CDR3: TGTGCCAGCAGTTCACTTCTAGCGGGAGGGTACAATGAGCAGTTCTTC.

This clone was seen just once. This rearrangement joins TRBV5-6 to TRBJ2-5; the match to TRBD1 covers 8 bases. The germline V gene has CDR1 SGHDT and CDR2 YYEEEE. The CDR3 has 14 amino acids. Trimming cost V 4 bases and J 4 bases; bases outside gene matches: 6. CDR3 in DNA: TGTGCCAGCAGCAAGACAGGGGAATCAGAGACCCAGTACTTC. It codes for CASSKTGESETQYF.

This clone was seen only once. The chain employs TRBV30 and TRBJ2-1, with no clear D. V gave up 3 bases and J gave up 5 bases, with 8 bases separating them. The CDR3 is made up of 12 amino acids. Germline values: CDR1 GTSNPN, CDR2 SVGIG (reference sequence). The CDR3 region is CAWRVRNNEQFF. In DNA, the CDR3 is TGTGCCTGGAGGGTGCGGAACAATGAGCAGTTCTTC.

CDR3 residues: CASSQDRGRGNTGELFF. CDR3 nucleotides: TGCGCCAGCAGCCAAGACCGGGGCAGGGGAAACACCGGGGAGCTGTTTTTT. V and J are TRBV4-1 and TRBJ2-2; the D gene is possibly TRBD1 (6 bases). Between the trimmed V and J ends, which lost 0 bases and 2 bases, there was a span of 13 bases. Germline assignment: CDR1 MGHRA and CDR2 YSYEKL. The length of the CDR3 is 17 residues.

This chain links TRBV18 with TRBJ2-1; tentatively, D is TRBD1 (5 bases). CDR3 size: 14 residues. The germline V gene has CDR1 KGHSH and CDR2 LQKENI. V lost 2 bases and J lost 7, with 12 bases in between. The CDR3 here is CASSPGLKGNEQFF. The DNA of the CDR3 is TGTGCCAGCTCACCAGGATTGAAGGGGAATGAGCAGTTCTTC.

The gene calls are TRBV7-3 and TRBJ2-7; 10 positions match TRBD2. The CDR3 length is 13 residues. The V segment lost 5 bases and the J segment 9 bases; nucleotides outside the gene matches: 7. The V gene's germline CDR1 is SGHTA and CDR2 FQGTGA. As DNA, the CDR3 is TGTGCCAGCAGCACGGGGACTAGCGCTACGCAGTACTTC. Protein product: CASSTGTSATQYF.

This chain joins TRBV4-1 and TRBJ1-1; D ambiguous. Germline CDR1 is MGHRA and CDR2 is YSYEKL. The CDR3 has 15 amino acids. V lost 0 bases and J 1 base, leaving 9 bases between the germline ends. Written as DNA, the CDR3 is TGCGCCAGCAGCCAAGATGAGCGGAGGAACACTGAAGCTTTCTTT. Translation gives CASSQDERRNTEAFF.

This chain uses TRBV28 with TRBJ2-7; 14 bases match TRBD2. The CDR3 is 18 residues long. Trimming cost V 4 bases and J 0 bases; bases outside gene matches: 8. Germline CDR1 and CDR2: MDHEN and SYDVKM. The chain's CDR3 is CASSSKTSGRALSYEQYF. Written as DNA, the CDR3 is TGTGCCAGCAGTTCAAAGACTAGCGGGAGGGCCCTCTCCTACGAGCAGTACTTC. The full variable domain, in which reference TRBV28 and TRBJ2-7 provide the parts outside the CDR3, is DVKVTQSSRYLVKRTGEKVFLECVQDMDHENMFWYRQDPGLGLRLIYFSYDVKMKEKGDIPEGYSVSREKKERFSLILESASTNQTSMYLCASSSKTSGRALSYEQYFGPGTRLTVT.

This rearrangement joins TRBV29-1 to TRBJ1-2; D remains ambiguous. The CDR3 length is 14 residues. The germline V gene encodes CDR1 SQVTM and CDR2 ANQGSEA. The V end lost 5 bases, the J end lost 0 bases, and 13 bases lay between the germline ends. Here the CDR3 reads CSVRGQASNYGYTF. The CDR3 DNA reads as TGCAGCGTTCGGGGTCAGGCCTCTAACTATGGCTACACCTTC.

This clone came up a few times. This chain links TRBV6-5 with TRBJ2-6; D is perhaps TRBD1 (6 bases). V was clipped by 0 bases and J by 3 bases, with 6 bases between them. The CDR3 consists of 15 residues. Germline lookup yields CDR1 MNHEY and CDR2 SVGAGI. CDR3 nucleotide sequence: TGTGCCAGCAGTTACTCGACAGGTGGGGCCAACGTCCTGACTTTC. Translating it yields CASSYSTGGANVLTF.

The J gene is TRBJ1-6, the V gene TRBV7-8; weak D call: TRBD1 (5 bases). V shed 1 base and J shed 5 bases, with 21 bases lying between them. The V gene's germline CDR1 is SGHVS and CDR2 FQNEAQ. The CDR3 is made up of 19 amino acids. The CDR3 loop is CASSLVGQWDWRDNSPLHF. The CDR3 bases are TGTGCCAGCAGCTTAGTGGGTCAATGGGACTGGAGGGATAATTCACCCCTCCACTTT.

A few counts support this clone. This chain links TRBV29-1 with TRBJ1-1; weak D call: TRBD1 (6 bases). Trimming left V 6 bases short and J 2 bases short, with 13 bases between. CDR3 size: 13 residues. From germline, CDR1 is SQVTM and CDR2 ANQGSEA. CDR3 in amino acids: CSVRQATNTEAFF. CDR3 sequence (DNA): TGCAGCGTGCGACAGGCGACCAACACTGAAGCTTTCTTT.

The chain couples TRBV7-9 to TRBJ2-1, with 7 nucleotides matching TRBD1. The germline CDR1 and CDR2 sequences are SEHNR and FQNEAQ (reference sequence). The CDR3 runs to 13 residues. Trimming at V came to 5 bases and at J to 9 bases, leaving 7 bases not matched to a gene. CDR3: CASSVTGAGEQFF. CDR3 in DNA: TGTGCCAGCAGCGTCACAGGGGCCGGTGAGCAGTTCTTC.

This clone is judged medium-sized. The V gene is TRBV6-1, the J gene TRBJ1-1, with TRBD1 matching over 11 bases. This CDR3 comprises 15 residues. CDR1 and CDR2 from the germline V gene are MNHNS and SASEGT. V shed 0 bases and J 4 bases; nucleotides not matched to a gene: 1. The CDR3 DNA reads TGTGCCAGCAGTGAAGCCGGGACAGGGGGCACTGAAGCTTTCTTT. This gives the protein CASSEAGTGGTEAFF.

The rearrangement joins TRBV29-1 to TRBJ2-1; 8 bases fit TRBD1. Losses at the gene ends were 8 bases for V and 6 bases for J; bases not matched to a gene: 6. This CDR3 contains 12 residues. The germline V gene encodes CDR1 SQVTM and CDR2 ANQGSEA. This chain's CDR3 is CSTDRGPNEQFF. The CDR3 DNA follows: TGCAGCACCGACAGGGGCCCCAATGAGCAGTTCTTC.

The chain is built from TRBV11-3 and TRBJ1-2; 7 nucleotides agree with TRBD1. J gave up 5 bases and V 3 bases, and 15 bases lay outside the gene matches. Germline lookup yields CDR1 SGHNT and CDR2 YENEEA. This CDR3 has 17 amino acids. CDR3 DNA: TGTGCCAGCAGCTTCACCATACCGGGACAGCAGTTTTATGGCTACACCTTC. Protein product: CASSFTIPGQQFYGYTF.

V is TRBV2 and J is TRBJ2-1; 10 nucleotides agree with TRBD2. Trimming took 7 bases from V and 9 from J; bases not matched to a gene: 9. This CDR3 has 14 amino acids. The germline CDR1 and CDR2 sequences are SNHLY and FYNNEI. DNA for the CDR3: TGTGCCAGCAATGTCCTAGCGGGAGTCAGTGAGCAGTTCTTC. It translates to CASNVLAGVSEQFF.

This clone was counted a single time. The J gene is TRBJ1-5, the V gene TRBV28; D gene ambiguous. The CDR3 has 17 amino acids. Trimming pared 5 bases from V and 0 bases from J, leaving 17 bases between. Germline-derived CDR1 and CDR2 are MDHEN and SYDVKM. The CDR3 DNA follows: TGTGCCAGCAGTCCCCCCCCTGGCAGAGGTAGCAATCAGCCCCAGCATTTT. Amino acid sequence: CASSPPPGRGSNQPQHF.

V is TRBV9 and J is TRBJ2-1; TRBD2 might be the D (5 bases). V was cut by 2 bases and J by 5 bases, with 11 bases left in between. This CDR3 has 14 residues. Germline V gives CDR1 SGDLS, CDR2 YYNGEE. The CDR3 region is CASSVDLGNNEQFF. For the CDR3, the DNA is TGTGCCAGCAGCGTGGACTTGGGGAACAATGAGCAGTTCTTC.